This T cell receptor beta chain was sequenced in a study of OX40 agonist ivuxolimab in advanced cancers. Germline lookup yields CDR1 MNHEY and CDR2 SVGAGI. With 8 bases clipped from V and 7 bases from J, the junction kept 12 bases outside the gene matches. The CDR3 totals 15 residues. TCRdb's table, derived via immunoSEQ multiplex PCR, lists solely in-frame clones and lacks some. Of approximately 58,000 clones listed, 86% are singletons. This TCR was recovered from an adult with an advanced solid tumor such as melanoma, head and neck, liver or kidney cancer. J is TRBJ2-1 and V is TRBV6-5; 9 bases fit TRBD2. Sample: CD4+ or CD8+ T cells sorted from blood, taken in a trial of the OX40 agonist ivuxolimab. CDR3: CASFRRRGGRNEQFF. In DNA, the CDR3 is TGTGCCAGCTTTAGGAGGCGGGGGGGCCGTAATGAGCAGTTCTTC.